This T cell receptor (beta chain) was sequenced for a study of blood T cell repertoires in COVID-19. Overall study: Acute and convalescent COVID-19 samples came from the United States, Italy and Spain. Sources were T cells, B-cell-depleted T cells, or PBMCs; the material itself was cDNA or gDNA.

Trimming took 1 base from V and 3 from J, leaving 8 bases between them. Germline CDR1 reads SGHDT; CDR2 reads YYEEEE. The CDR3 consists of 14 residues. As originally analysed: Counts of nucleated cells, estimated from reference gene primer amplification, were obtained. Libraries were prepared by immunoSEQ multiplex PCR; TCRdb keeps only in-frame clonotypes and omits some of them. V and J calls plus clone size are reproduced from that table; the DNA served to infer D and trimming. The repertoire holds 200,000 or so clones, with more than 70% as singletons. The genes are TRBV5-6 and TRBJ1-3; D is perhaps TRBD1 (5 bases). The receptor's source is a woman between 55 and 75 years old with acute or convalescent COVID-19. Sequencing used peripheral blood. The DNA for the CDR3 is TGTGCCAGCAGCTTGCAGACAGTTGGAAACACCATATATTTT. As protein: CASSLQTVGNTIYF.